Listed below are T cell receptor beta chains from one sample, sequenced in a study of identical twins. TCRdb passed the 5' RACE reads through MiXCR, listing each CDR3 protein once. The sample lists under 250,000 distinct CDR3 sequences; 7% to 8.5% were seen once. The same specimen was also included in a second study, on yellow fever vaccine responses in identical twins.

Sequencing used CD8+ T cells sorted from blood. Receptors were obtained from a woman between 18 and 29 years old in good health. CDR3s include the opening cysteine and the closing phenylalanine or tryptophan. Fields, in order: J gene, D gene, clone size, CDR3 length, V gene, CDR3 protein, CDR3 DNA. A D gene is named only where the DNA matches it firmly. Expanded clones are given a class, and other clones once, few, many or no size at all.

J: TRBJ2-5; D: TRBD1; size: few; length: 17; V: TRBV2; CDR3: CASSEAPTGVRGETQYF; DNA: TGTGCCAGCAGTGAAGCCCCGACAGGGGTCCGGGGAGAGACCCAGTACTTC
J: TRBJ2-3; D: -; size: many; length: 15; V: TRBV7-2; CDR3: CASRARSRNTDTQYF; DNA: TGTGCCAGCAGGGCCCGAAGCCGGAACACAGATACGCAGTATTTT
J: TRBJ2-1; D: -; size: many; length: 14; V: TRBV12-3/TRBV12-4; CDR3: CASSLGEGGGGQFF; DNA: TGTGCCAGCAGTTTAGGCGAGGGGGGCGGCGGGCAGTTCTTC
J: TRBJ2-5; D: TRBD1; size: many; length: 13; V: TRBV15; CDR3: CATEGQGQETQYF; DNA: TGTGCCACTGAGGGACAGGGACAGGAGACCCAGTACTTC
J: TRBJ2-7; D: TRBD2; size: -; length: 14; V: TRBV29-1; CDR3: CSVTTSGRYYEQYF; DNA: TGCAGCGTCACGACTAGCGGGAGGTACTACGAGCAGTACTTC
J: TRBJ2-1; D: TRBD1; size: few; length: 15; V: TRBV7-9; CDR3: CASSWSRDRVGEQFF; DNA: TGTGCCAGCAGCTGGTCCCGGGACAGGGTGGGTGAGCAGTTCTTC
J: TRBJ1-1; D: -; size: many; length: 13; V: TRBV6-1; CDR3: CASSVGTAEKAFF; DNA: TGTGCCAGCAGTGTTGGGACTGCTGAGAAAGCTTTCTTT
J: TRBJ1-1; D: -; size: -; length: 16; V: TRBV12-3/TRBV12-4; CDR3: CASSPQAIPLKTEAFF; DNA: TGTGCCAGCAGTCCCCAGGCGATCCCGTTGAAGACTGAAGCTTTCTTT
J: TRBJ2-7; D: TRBD2; size: many; length: 15; V: TRBV11-2; CDR3: CASSTPGGRYYEQYF; DNA: TGTGCCAGCAGCACCCCGGGGGGGAGATACTACGAGCAGTACTTC
J: TRBJ2-2; D: -; size: -; length: 13; V: TRBV11-2; CDR3: CASSPGTNGELFF; DNA: TGTGCCAGCAGCCCCGGTACAAATGGGGAGCTGTTTTTT
J: TRBJ1-1; D: -; size: many; length: 14; V: TRBV12-5; CDR3: CASGWVDTNTEAFF; DNA: TGTGCTAGTGGGTGGGTGGATACGAACACTGAAGCTTTCTTT
J: TRBJ2-1; D: TRBD1; size: few; length: 15; V: TRBV20-1; CDR3: CSAENRDRAYNEQFF; DNA: TGCAGTGCGGAGAACCGGGACAGGGCCTACAATGAGCAGTTCTTC
J: TRBJ2-3; D: -; size: -; length: 15; V: TRBV14; CDR3: CASSQAPGTVHTQYF; DNA: TGTGCCAGCAGCCAAGCCCCCGGGACGGTTCATACGCAGTATTTT
J: TRBJ2-3; D: -; size: few; length: 16; V: TRBV9; CDR3: CASSVEPSMSTDTQYF; DNA: TGTGCCAGCAGCGTAGAGCCTAGCATGAGCACAGATACGCAGTATTTT
J: TRBJ1-1; D: -; size: few; length: 15; V: TRBV20-1; CDR3: CSAREGLPVNTEAFF; DNA: TGCAGTGCTAGAGAAGGACTCCCGGTGAACACTGAAGCTTTCTTT
J: TRBJ2-3; D: TRBD2; size: few; length: 16; V: TRBV9; CDR3: CASSDPTSGGTDTQYF; DNA: TGTGCCAGCAGCGATCCGACTAGCGGGGGCACAGATACGCAGTATTTT
J: TRBJ2-3; D: -; size: many; length: 16; V: TRBV7-9; CDR3: CASSLAGDIPTDTQYF; DNA: TGTGCCAGCAGCTTAGCCGGGGACATTCCCACAGATACGCAGTATTTT
J: TRBJ2-2; D: -; size: few; length: 17; V: TRBV9; CDR3: CASSPRIKNANTGELFF; DNA: TGTGCCAGCAGCCCACGTATTAAAAACGCGAACACCGGGGAGCTGTTTTTT
J: TRBJ2-3; D: -; size: -; length: 14; V: TRBV7-9; CDR3: CASSLEGVGDTQYF; DNA: TGTGCCAGCAGCTTAGAGGGGGTTGGTGATACGCAGTATTTT
J: TRBJ2-1; D: -; size: few; length: 15; V: TRBV6-5; CDR3: CASSYSWSSYNEQFF; DNA: TGTGCCAGCAGTTACAGTTGGAGCTCCTACAATGAGCAGTTCTTC
J: TRBJ2-1; D: -; size: -; length: 12; V: TRBV7-9; CDR3: CASSPLGGEQFF; DNA: TGTGCCAGCAGCCCACTAGGTGGTGAGCAGTTCTTC
J: TRBJ2-1; D: TRBD2; size: -; length: 13; V: TRBV29-1; CDR3: CSVSGGAWNEQFF; DNA: TGCAGCGTTAGCGGGGGGGCCTGGAATGAGCAGTTCTTC
J: TRBJ2-1; D: -; size: many; length: 15; V: TRBV4-1; CDR3: CASSQAESSYNEQFF; DNA: TGCGCCAGCAGCCAAGCGGAGAGCTCCTACAATGAGCAGTTCTTC
J: TRBJ2-3; D: -; size: few; length: 18; V: TRBV13; CDR3: CASSLAGYGPQPADTQYF; DNA: TGTGCCAGCAGCTTAGCGGGGTATGGGCCACAACCGGCAGATACGCAGTATTTT
J: TRBJ2-2; D: TRBD2; size: -; length: 17; V: TRBV12-3/TRBV12-4; CDR3: CASSPQSLAGVAGELFF; DNA: TGTGCCAGCAGTCCTCAGAGTCTAGCGGGAGTTGCTGGGGAGCTGTTTTTT
J: TRBJ1-2; D: -; size: few; length: 15; V: TRBV4-2; CDR3: CASSQDGGPNYGYTF; DNA: TGTGCCAGCAGCCAAGATGGGGGGCCCAACTATGGCTACACCTTC
J: TRBJ2-7; D: TRBD2; size: many; length: 13; V: TRBV14; CDR3: CASRGTSIHEQYF; DNA: TGTGCCAGCCGCGGGACTAGCATCCACGAGCAGTACTTC
J: TRBJ2-1; D: TRBD2; size: many; length: 22; V: TRBV7-6; CDR3: CASSLAQDPTSGAGKLYNEQFF; DNA: TGTGCCAGCAGCTTAGCTCAGGATCCGACTAGCGGGGCCGGGAAACTTTACAATGAGCAGTTCTTC
J: TRBJ2-1; D: TRBD2; size: few; length: 16; V: TRBV9; CDR3: CASSVRSGSAYNEQFF; DNA: TGTGCCAGCAGCGTCCGTAGCGGGAGCGCCTACAATGAGCAGTTCTTC
J: TRBJ2-1; D: TRBD2; size: few; length: 15; V: TRBV5-1; CDR3: CASSLEREGLDEQFF; DNA: TGCGCCAGCAGCTTGGAACGGGAGGGCCTCGATGAGCAGTTCTTC
J: TRBJ2-3; D: -; size: -; length: 16; V: TRBV5-1; CDR3: CASSFYRQGTLDTQYF; DNA: TGCGCCAGCAGCTTCTACCGGCAGGGGACCTTAGATACGCAGTATTTT
J: TRBJ2-7; D: TRBD2; size: -; length: 17; V: TRBV4-2; CDR3: CASSQGPAGGPLYEQYF; DNA: TGTGCCAGCAGCCAAGGACCAGCGGGAGGGCCACTGTACGAGCAGTACTTC
J: TRBJ1-2; D: -; size: many; length: 13; V: TRBV28; CDR3: CASTGTRNYGYTF; DNA: TGTGCCAGCACGGGAACAAGAAACTATGGCTACACCTTC
J: TRBJ2-1; D: -; size: -; length: 18; V: TRBV28; CDR3: CASSFWPTGSQIYNEQFF; DNA: TGTGCCAGCAGTTTCTGGCCGACAGGATCCCAAATCTACAATGAGCAGTTCTTC
J: TRBJ2-1; D: -; size: few; length: 16; V: TRBV24-1; CDR3: CATSDLPDSRYNEQFF; DNA: TGTGCCACCAGTGATTTGCCTGACAGCCGCTACAATGAGCAGTTCTTC
J: TRBJ2-2; D: -; size: few; length: 16; V: TRBV11-2; CDR3: CASSLEGAWGTGELFF; DNA: TGTGCCAGCAGCTTAGAGGGGGCATGGGGCACCGGGGAGCTGTTTTTT
J: TRBJ2-3; D: -; size: many; length: 15; V: TRBV12-3/TRBV12-4; CDR3: CASSLHADSTDTQYF; DNA: TGTGCCAGCAGTTTACATGCAGATAGCACAGATACGCAGTATTTT
J: TRBJ2-3; D: -; size: many; length: 16; V: TRBV2; CDR3: CASRNSNRAATDTQYF; DNA: TGTGCCAGCAGGAATTCCAACAGGGCGGCGACAGATACGCAGTATTTT
J: TRBJ2-1; D: TRBD1; size: few; length: 17; V: TRBV6-4; CDR3: CASSDGPPGDRGNEQFF; DNA: TGTGCCAGCAGTGACGGCCCTCCAGGGGACAGGGGTAATGAGCAGTTCTTC
J: TRBJ2-5; D: -; size: many; length: 11; V: TRBV7-9; CDR3: CASSVQETQYF; DNA: TGTGCCAGCAGCGTACAAGAGACCCAGTACTTC
J: TRBJ2-1; D: -; size: few; length: 13; V: TRBV7-2; CDR3: CASSRSDYNEQFF; DNA: TGTGCCAGCAGCCGGAGCGACTACAATGAGCAGTTCTTC
J: TRBJ2-7; D: TRBD1; size: -; length: 13; V: TRBV28; CDR3: CASSTGQGSEQYF; DNA: TGTGCCAGCAGTACCGGACAGGGCTCCGAGCAGTACTTC
J: TRBJ2-2; D: -; size: few; length: 18; V: TRBV9; CDR3: CASSSRRVPGSYTGELFF; DNA: TGTGCCAGCAGCTCCCGCAGAGTTCCGGGGTCATACACCGGGGAGCTGTTTTTT
J: TRBJ1-5; D: -; size: many; length: 15; V: TRBV7-8; CDR3: CASSLAWGRNQPQHF; DNA: TGTGCCAGCAGCTTAGCTTGGGGGAGGAATCAGCCCCAGCATTTT
J: TRBJ2-7; D: TRBD2; size: many; length: 15; V: TRBV7-8; CDR3: CASSLAYAGVGEQYF; DNA: TGTGCCAGCAGCTTAGCTTATGCGGGAGTGGGCGAGCAGTACTTC
J: TRBJ2-1; D: -; size: few; length: 15; V: TRBV9; CDR3: CASSVGGAQYNEQFF; DNA: TGTGCCAGCAGCGTAGGGGGAGCCCAATACAATGAGCAGTTCTTC
J: TRBJ2-2; D: -; size: -; length: 13; V: TRBV20-1; CDR3: CSASPPNTGELFF; DNA: TGCAGTGCTAGCCCTCCGAACACCGGGGAGCTGTTTTTT
J: TRBJ2-7; D: -; size: -; length: 11; V: TRBV20-1; CDR3: CSARFGYEQYF; DNA: TGCAGTGCTAGGTTCGGTTACGAGCAGTACTTC
J: TRBJ2-7; D: -; size: few; length: 13; V: TRBV11-1; CDR3: CASSLASLAEQYF; DNA: TGTGCCAGCAGCTTAGCGTCCCTCGCCGAGCAGTACTTC
J: TRBJ2-7; D: -; size: few; length: 12; V: TRBV12-3/TRBV12-4; CDR3: CASSFSPAEQYF; DNA: TGTGCCAGCAGTTTTTCTCCCGCCGAGCAGTACTTC
J: TRBJ1-1; D: -; size: -; length: 14; V: TRBV5-4; CDR3: CASSFSGAGTEAFF; DNA: TGTGCCAGCAGCTTTTCAGGGGCGGGCACTGAAGCTTTCTTT
J: TRBJ2-7; D: -; size: -; length: 12; V: TRBV28; CDR3: CASRPQGYEQYF; DNA: TGTGCCAGCAGACCACAGGGCTACGAGCAGTACTTC